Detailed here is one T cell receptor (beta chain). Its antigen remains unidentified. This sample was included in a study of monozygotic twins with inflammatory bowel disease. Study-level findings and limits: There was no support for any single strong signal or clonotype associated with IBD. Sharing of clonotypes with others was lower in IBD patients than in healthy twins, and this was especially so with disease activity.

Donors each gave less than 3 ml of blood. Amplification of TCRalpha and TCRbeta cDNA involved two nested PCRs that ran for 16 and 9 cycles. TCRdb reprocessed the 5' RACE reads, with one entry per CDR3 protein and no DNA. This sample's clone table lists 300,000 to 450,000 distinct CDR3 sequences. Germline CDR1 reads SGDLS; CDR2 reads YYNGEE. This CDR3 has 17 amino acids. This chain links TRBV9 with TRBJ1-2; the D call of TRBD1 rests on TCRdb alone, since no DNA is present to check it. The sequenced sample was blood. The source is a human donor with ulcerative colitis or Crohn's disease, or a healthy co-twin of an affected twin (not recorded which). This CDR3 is CASSEGIQGATNYGYTF.